These 8 T cell receptor beta chains share one sample of origin, sequenced in a study of T cells in localized non-small cell lung cancer. Libraries were prepared by immunoSEQ multiplex PCR; TCRdb keeps only in-frame clonotypes and omits some of them. The sample lists about 72,000 clones; about four fifths were seen once. Source: peripheral blood, taken before any cancer treatment. Every receptor here comes from a female donor older than 55 with stage I lung adenocarcinoma.

The rearrangement uses TRBV9 and TRBJ1-3; tentatively, D is TRBD1 (6 bases). Trimming removed 3 bases from V and 2 bases from J, with 15 bases in between. The germline V gene encodes CDR1 SGDLS and CDR2 YYNGEE. This CDR3 has 16 amino acids. The CDR3 DNA is TGTGCCAGCAGCGAACAGGGTGTGGGAGCTGGAAACACCATATATTTT. Residues: CASSEQGVGAGNTIYF.

With regard to this clone: The same CDR3 is also encoded by other DNA sequences in this sample. The chain joins TRBV5-1 to TRBJ1-2; no definite D call. Germline loops: CDR1 SGHRS, CDR2 YFSETQ. Deletions cut 0 bases from V and 2 bases from J, with 8 bases between. The CDR3 is 14 amino acids. CDR3 protein: CASSLEVRNYGYTF. DNA for the CDR3: TGCGCCAGCAGCTTGGAGGTCAGGAACTATGGCTACACCTTC.

The genes are TRBV18 and TRBJ1-1, with D tentatively TRBD1 (6 bases). Germline V gene lookup returns CDR1 KGHSH and CDR2 LQKENI. The CDR3 has 12 residues. Trimming removed 10 bases at V and 10 bases at J, with 19 bases between. This CDR3 reads CATWDGGLGAFF. Here the CDR3 DNA reads TGTGCCACCTGGGACGGGGGGCTTGGAGCTTTCTTT.

The rearrangement links TRBV11-3 to TRBJ2-1; tentative D call: TRBD2 (6 bases). The CDR3 is made up of 15 amino acids. V was cut by 5 bases and J by 8 bases, with 19 bases left in between. Germline V CDR1 and CDR2: SGHNT, YENEEA. Here the CDR3 DNA reads TGTGCCAGCAGCCCGGGCGGGGAGGCCTGGGATGAGCAGTTCTTC. This codes for CASSPGGEAWDEQFF.

The chain has TRBV11-3 and TRBJ2-7; a possible D gene is TRBD2 (6 bases). There are 15 residues in the CDR3. CDR1 is SGHNT, CDR2 YENEEA, per germline. Trimming took 5 bases from V and 5 from J, leaving 19 bases between them. The CDR3 nucleotides read TGTGCCAGCAGCACCCGAGAACTAGCTGGCGACGAGCAGTACTTC. Its translation is CASSTRELAGDEQYF.

The V gene is TRBV6-5, the J gene TRBJ2-7; 12 nucleotides agree with TRBD2. CDR1 is MNHEY and CDR2 is SVGAGI in the germline V gene. CDR3 length: 15 residues. V lost 6 bases to trimming and J lost 2 bases; unmatched junction nucleotides: 5. Written as DNA, the CDR3 is TGTGCCAGCAGCCATCGGACTAGCGGGACCTACGAGCAGTACTTC. This codes for CASSHRTSGTYEQYF.

V gene TRBV6-6 combines with J gene TRBJ2-7; 11 bases map to TRBD2. V was clipped by 5 bases and J by 3 bases; unmatched bases: 6. Germline loops: CDR1 MNHNY, CDR2 SVGAGI (reference sequence). The CDR3 runs 15 residues. CDR3: CASSTRLAGLYEQYF. CDR3 DNA: TGTGCCAGCAGTACCCGACTAGCGGGACTCTACGAGCAGTACTTC.

This clone occurred a few times. The rearrangement joins TRBV6-1 to TRBJ1-5; 10 bases agree with TRBD1. V lost 7 bases to trimming and J lost 6 bases; unmatched junction nucleotides: 6. Germline-derived CDR1 and CDR2 are MNHNS and SASEGT. This CDR3 spans 14 amino acids. CDR3 residues: CASTGDRGGQPQHF. The CDR3 bases are TGTGCCAGCACCGGGGACAGGGGAGGTCAGCCCCAGCATTTT.